The 13 T cell receptor beta chains listed next were all sequenced from one sample in a study of molecular identifiers for immune sequencing clone quantification. From the PCR reads, TCRdb called clonotypes with MiXCR, one entry per CDR3 protein. The profile shows approximately 320,000 distinct CDR3 sequences, under 25% of them singletons. Material: naive CD8+ T cells from blood, with Jurkat cell RNA spiked in. Subset given: FACS-sorted CD8+CD4-CCR7+CD45RA+ naive T cells. These receptors originate from a human donor in good health. Some libraries in this study had Jurkat cell RNA spiked in.

As to this clonotype: At one boundary the junction diverges from the germline segment, which might be a read error. Here the CDR3 DNA reads TGTGCCAGCAGCCAAGTAGGAGCGGGGATGAACACCGGGGAGCTGCTTTTT. Amino acids: CASSQVGAGMNTGELLF. This sequence joins TRBV3-1 and TRBJ2-2, with 7 bases identical to TRBD2. Germline loops: CDR1 LGHDT, CDR2 YNNKEL (reference sequence). The CDR3 covers 17 residues.

At least ten counts were recorded for this clonotype. This chain connects TRBV28 to TRBJ2-3; TRBD2 is a possible D gene (7 bases). Looked up from germline, CDR1 is MDHEN and CDR2 is SYDVKM. The germline V and J ends were trimmed by 6 bases and 2 bases, with 18 bases remaining between them. This CDR3 region has 16 residues. The CDR3 nucleotides read TGTGCCAGCAGCCCCCTGGCGGGGGCACACACAGATACGCAGTATTTT. As protein: CASSPLAGAHTDTQYF.

The V gene is TRBV5-6, the J gene TRBJ2-7; no definite D call. The CDR3 has 14 residues. Germline CDR1 SGHDT, CDR2 YYEEEE. Between the trimmed V and J ends, which lost 5 bases and 5 bases, there was a span of 17 bases. CDR3 in amino acids: CASSSGLSAHEQYF. Written as DNA, the CDR3 is TGTGCCAGCAGTAGTGGCCTATCCGCACACGAGCAGTACTTC.

This chain connects TRBV6-1 to TRBJ1-1; D remains ambiguous. Germline lookup yields CDR1 MNHNS and CDR2 SASEGT. Between the trimmed V and J ends, which lost 6 bases and 0 bases, there was a span of 20 bases. This CDR3 contains 17 residues. CDR3 loop: CASRDTAFRDMNTEAFF. The CDR3 region has the DNA TGTGCCAGCAGGGATACAGCCTTTAGAGATATGAACACTGAAGCTTTCTTT.

Notes on this clonotype: One end of the junction fails to match germline, which may point to a read error. The chain is built from TRBV4-3 and TRBJ2-2, with a possible D match to TRBD2 (5 bases). Germline CDR1 is LGHNA and CDR2 is YSLEER. The CDR3 totals 15 residues. CDR3 amino acids: CASSQDRSNTGELVF. CDR3 DNA: TGCGCCAGCAGCCAAGACAGGTCGAACACCGGGGAGCTGGTTTTT.

Ten or more counts support this clonotype. This sequence joins TRBV4-3 and TRBJ2-5, with D perhaps matching TRBD1 (5 bases). The V and J ends lost 0 bases and 3 bases respectively, with 17 bases between them. Germline CDR1 LGHNA, CDR2 YSLEER. The length of the CDR3 is 17 residues. The CDR3 reads CASSQDWPGLEKETQYF. The CDR3 DNA is TGCGCCAGCAGCCAAGATTGGCCAGGGTTGGAAAAAGAGACCCAGTACTTC.

In the case of this clonotype: Just one base apart from a much larger clone, this may be a read error. The CDR3 end shows no conserved phenylalanine or tryptophan, and so a read error is likely. The chain combines TRBV7-8 with TRBJ1-6, with D possibly matching TRBD1 (5 bases). The germline CDR1 and CDR2 sequences are SGHVS and FQNEAQ. This CDR3 has 16 amino acids. V lost 5 bases to trimming and J lost 1 base, with 12 bases between them. In nucleotides, the CDR3 is TGTGCCAGCAGCCTCAGGGCTAGTTCCTATAATTCACCCCTCCACCTT. Its translation is CASSLRASSYNSPLHL.

On this clonotype itself: A read error may explain this, as a much larger clone is one base away. The chain employs TRBV7-6 and TRBJ1-1; the D gene is possibly TRBD1 (6 bases). Germline CDR1 and CDR2: SGHVS and FNYEAQ. The CDR3 extends over 13 amino acids. The CDR3 sequence: CASSLVGATGAFF. The CDR3 DNA reads TGTGCCAGCAGCTTAGTGGGGGCCACTGGAGCTTTCTTT.

About this clonotype: One junction end does not reproduce the germline sequence, and a read error may be involved. The CDR3, as DNA: TGCGTCAGCTTTGATTATGAAGCGACAGGCGAGGCCGTAAGGCGAGAGACCCAGTACTTC. Protein sequence: CVSFDYEATGEAVRRETQYF. The genes are TRBV5-1 and TRBJ2-5; D may be TRBD1 (6 bases). This CDR3 contains 20 residues. Germline V gene data show CDR1 as SGHRS and CDR2 as YFSETQ.

Concerning this clonotype: Germline is not matched at one junction end, which may reflect a read error. The gene calls are TRBV29-1 and TRBJ2-2; D is perhaps TRBD1 or TRBD2 (5 bases each). In germline, CDR1 is SQVTM, CDR2 ANQGSEA. This CDR3 has 13 residues. CDR3 amino acids: CSVGPDSTGELLF. CDR3 bases: TGCAGCGTCGGACCAGACAGCACCGGGGAGCTGTTATTT.

To note about this clonotype: This may stem from a read error, because a much larger clone lies one nucleotide away. The chain employs TRBV30 and TRBJ2-1; D is unresolved. The germline V gene has CDR1 GTSNPN and CDR2 SVGIG (reference sequence). The CDR3 is made up of 11 amino acids. The CDR3 DNA follows: TGTGCCTGGAGTTCTACCAATGAGCAGCTCTTC. This gives the protein CAWSSTNEQLF.

With regard to this clonotype: This may come from a read error, since a much larger clone is one base off. The V gene is TRBV6-5, the J gene TRBJ2-7; D is possibly TRBD1 (5 bases). CDR1 and CDR2 from the germline V gene are MNHEY and SVGAGI. Between the trimmed V and J ends, which lost 7 bases and 8 bases, there was a span of 18 bases. The CDR3 loop spans 13 amino acids. CDR3 nucleotides: TGTGCCAGCATGACAGCCTCGCCGTACAAGCAGTACTTC. It encodes CASMTASPYKQYF.

Many counts were recorded for this clonotype. The chain carries TRBV7-6 and TRBJ1-4, with a tentative D call TRBD1 (6 bases). This CDR3 has 14 amino acids. Germline V gene lookup returns CDR1 SGHVS and CDR2 FNYEAQ. Trimming removed 2 bases at V and 8 bases at J, with 12 bases between. The CDR3 here is CASSLKWGAEKLFF. In DNA, the CDR3 is TGTGCCAGCAGCTTAAAGTGGGGGGCCGAAAAACTGTTTTTT.